The 30 T cell receptor beta chains reported below all come from one sample, sequenced in a study of patients and donors after allogeneic stem cell transplantation. TCRdb passed the RT-PCR reads through MiXCR, listing each CDR3 protein once. The repertoire includes around 200,000 distinct CDR3 sequences, more than 35% of them detected once, and around 10% sits in the top ten. Source material: blood, either unsorted or a sorted T cell fraction (not recorded which). These TCRs come from a human donor who was either an allogeneic HSCT recipient or a stem cell or donor lymphocyte infusion donor (not recorded which). It is not recorded whose cells these are; they may come from a transplant donor.

This clonotype was detected ten times or more. The chain uses TRBV24-1 and TRBJ2-1, with 8 bases matching TRBD1. The CDR3 extends over 11 amino acids. Germline values: CDR1 KGHDR, CDR2 SFDVKD. V trimming: 7 bases; J trimming: 15 bases; junction bases outside the gene matches: 7. This chain's CDR3 is CATSQGAGVFF. The CDR3 bases are TGTGCCACCAGCCAGGGGGCAGGTGTGTTCTTC.

V and J are TRBV10-2 and TRBJ1-2, with D hard to call. The CDR3 runs to 14 residues. The germline gives CDR1 WSHSY, CDR2 SAAADI. Trimming shortened V by 6 bases and J by 4 bases, and 15 bases separated the two germline ends. DNA of the CDR3: TGCGCCAGCAGCCCAGTTCAGAGTCTCTATGGCTACACCTTC. Translation gives CASSPVQSLYGYTF.

The rearrangement uses TRBV20-1 and TRBJ1-6; D is undetermined. Per the germline V gene, CDR1 is DFQATT and CDR2 is SNEGSKA (reference sequence). The CDR3 has 13 amino acids. V lost 5 bases and J 4 bases, leaving 9 bases between the germline ends. CDR3 region: CSAPGRYNSPLHF. The CDR3 coding sequence is TGCAGTGCTCCAGGACGGTATAATTCACCCCTCCACTTT.

The chain uses TRBV7-9 and TRBJ2-5; weak D call: TRBD1 (6 bases). The germline V and J ends were trimmed by 7 bases and 5 bases, with 14 bases remaining between them. CDR1 and CDR2 from the germline V gene are SEHNR and FQNEAQ (reference sequence). The CDR3 totals 13 residues. This CDR3 is CASTGEGEETQYF. CDR3 DNA: TGTGCCAGCACCGGCGAGGGGGAGGAGACCCAGTACTTC. Together with reference TRBV7-9 and TRBJ2-5, the CDR3 gives the full variable domain: DTGVSQNPRHKITKRGQNVTFRCDPISEHNRLYWYRQTLGQGPEFLTYFQNEAQLEKSRLLSDRFSAERPKGSFSTLEIQRTEQGDSAMYLCASTGEGEETQYFGPGTRLLVL.

This clonotype turned up a few times. The chain is built from TRBV4-3 and TRBJ1-1; TRBD1 matches 7 bases. With V trimmed by 6 bases and J by 3 bases, 7 bases remained unmatched. CDR3 length: 14 amino acids. Germline assignment: CDR1 LGHNA and CDR2 YSLEER. The CDR3 protein is CASSYDRVDTEAFF. In DNA form, the CDR3 reads TGCGCCAGCAGTTATGACAGGGTTGACACTGAAGCTTTCTTT.

V and J are TRBV11-2 and TRBJ1-6, with a tentative D call TRBD1 (5 bases). Trimming pared 1 base from V and 8 bases from J, leaving 9 bases between. Looked up from germline, CDR1 is SGHAT and CDR2 is FQNNGV. CDR3 length equals 14 residues. Written as DNA, the CDR3 is TGTGCCAGCAGCTTAGGGGACGTTTATTCACCCCTCCACTTT. Translating gives CASSLGDVYSPLHF.

This sequence joins TRBV20-1 and TRBJ2-3; D not certain. CDR1 and CDR2 from the germline V gene are DFQATT and SNEGSKA (reference sequence). The CDR3 spans 14 residues. Trimming removed 3 bases from V and 2 bases from J, with 12 bases in between. CDR3 region: CSASRQAFTDTQYF. CDR3 DNA: TGCAGTGCTAGCCGGCAGGCTTTCACAGATACGCAGTATTTT.

This clonotype was observed a few times. J is TRBJ1-2 and V is TRBV2; D not certain. The CDR3 loop spans 12 amino acids. Germline values: CDR1 SNHLY, CDR2 FYNNEI. The CDR3 nucleotides are TGTGCAACCTGGGCTGCGAAGCGTGGCTACACCTTC. As protein: CATWAAKRGYTF. The entire variable domain, with the rest obtained from reference TRBV2 and TRBJ1-2, is as follows: EPEVTQTPSHQVTQMGQEVILRCVPISNHLYFYWYRQILGQKVEFLVSFYNNEISEKSEIFDDQFSVERPDGSNFTLKIRSTKLEDSAMYFCATWAAKRGYTFGSGTRLTVV.

This clonotype was seen a few times. The chain recombines TRBV6-4 with TRBJ2-2; TRBD1 is a possible D gene (5 bases). In germline, CDR1 is MRHNA, CDR2 SNTAGT. This CDR3 has 16 amino acids. The V gene lost 6 bases and the J gene lost 0 bases, with 14 bases spanning the gap. The CDR3 reads CASSANQGSNTGELFF. In nucleotides, the CDR3 is TGTGCCAGCAGCGCCAATCAGGGTTCGAACACCGGGGAGCTGTTTTTT.

The V and J genes are TRBV7-3 and TRBJ1-5; no clear D. Germline CDR1 reads SGHTA; CDR2 reads FQGTGA. CDR3 size: 15 residues. Trimming removed 1 base at V and 0 bases at J, with 7 bases between. The CDR3 region is CASSLSGNSNQPQHF. DNA of the CDR3: TGTGCCAGCAGCTTAAGCGGGAATAGCAATCAGCCCCAGCATTTT.

The chain couples TRBV5-1 to TRBJ1-6, with 9 bases matching TRBD1. The CDR3 is 15 residues long. Germline V gives CDR1 SGHRS, CDR2 YFSETQ. The junction had 5 bases not matched to a gene; V was cut back by 4 bases and J by 6 bases. The CDR3 loop reads CASSHGTGINSPLHF. The CDR3 DNA sequence: TGCGCCAGCAGCCATGGGACAGGGATTAATTCACCCCTCCACTTT.

The sample holds a few counts of this clonotype. This chain uses TRBV28 with TRBJ1-1, with a possible D match to TRBD1 (6 bases). The V and J ends lost 8 bases and 1 base respectively, with 17 bases between them. The CDR3 consists of 15 residues. Germline values: CDR1 MDHEN, CDR2 SYDVKM. This CDR3 reads CASGGHKGPNTEAFF. CDR3 DNA sequence: TGTGCCAGCGGGGGCCATAAGGGACCGAACACTGAAGCTTTCTTT. The full variable domain, with the rest looked up from reference TRBV28 and TRBJ1-1, is DVKVTQSSRYLVKRTGEKVFLECVQDMDHENMFWYRQDPGLGLRLIYFSYDVKMKEKGDIPEGYSVSREKKERFSLILESASTNQTSMYLCASGGHKGPNTEAFFGQGTRLTVV.

In this sample, this clonotype turned up many times. The chain employs TRBV12-3 or TRBV12-4 and TRBJ1-4; D not certain. Trimming pared 3 bases from V and 8 bases from J, leaving 4 bases between. The CDR3 has 11 amino acids. CDR3 sequence reads: CASSFQEKLFF. In nucleotides, the CDR3 is TGTGCCAGCAGTTTTCAAGAAAAACTGTTTTTT.

The CDR3 bases are TGCAGTGCTGGCAGGGCCCGAAATGAAAAACTGTTTTTT. Its protein is CSAGRARNEKLFF. The chain carries TRBV20-1 and TRBJ1-4; TRBD1 might be the D (5 bases). The V gene's germline CDR1 is DFQATT and CDR2 SNEGSKA (reference sequence). The CDR3 spans 13 residues. Deletions cut 5 bases from V and 5 bases from J, with 12 bases between.

V and J are TRBV12-3 or TRBV12-4 and TRBJ1-2; 10 bases are shared with TRBD1. After removal of 7 bases from V and 7 bases from J, the junction contained 9 bases not matched to a gene. This CDR3 is 14 amino acids long. CDR3 DNA: TGTGCCAGCAATTCCCGGGACAGGGGAAGTGGCTACACCTTC. Protein: CASNSRDRGSGYTF.

The chain is built from TRBV29-1 and TRBJ2-3; D may match TRBD1 or TRBD2 (5 bases each). Looked up from germline, CDR1 is SQVTM and CDR2 is ANQGSEA. V lost 7 bases and J 2 bases, leaving 13 bases between the germline ends. The CDR3 has 13 amino acids. CDR3 coding DNA: TGCAGCGCAAAACGGGACCTCACAGATACGCAGTATTTT. Protein sequence: CSAKRDLTDTQYF.

The chain employs TRBV5-1 and TRBJ2-5, with D uncertain. The V gene's germline CDR1 is SGHRS and CDR2 YFSETQ. This CDR3 region has 16 residues. Trimming shortened V by 1 base and J by 5 bases, and 18 bases separated the two germline ends. The CDR3 DNA follows: TGCGCCAGCAGCTTGAACACCCCAGCCGCCGGGGAGACCCAGTACTTC. Protein: CASSLNTPAAGETQYF.

V and J are TRBV5-1 and TRBJ2-1; 10 bases map to TRBD1. This CDR3 comprises 15 residues. The trim removed 4 bases at V and 3 bases at J, leaving 4 bases unmatched. The germline V gene encodes CDR1 SGHRS and CDR2 YFSETQ. The CDR3 spells CASSDRGQDYNEQFF. CDR3 DNA sequence: TGCGCCAGCAGCGACAGGGGGCAGGACTACAATGAGCAGTTCTTC.

This clonotype was seen a handful of times. The CDR3 sequence is CASSGRQGSEKLFF. The CDR3 coding sequence is TGTGCCAGCAGTGGAAGACAGGGGAGTGAAAAACTGTTTTTT. The chain joins TRBV6-5 to TRBJ1-4; 8 nucleotides line up with TRBD1. The CDR3 sequence is 14 residues long. Trimming removed 5 bases from V and 7 bases from J; junction bases left unmatched: 6. Germline V gives CDR1 MNHEY, CDR2 SVGAGI.

The chain carries TRBV4-1 and TRBJ2-7, with a tentative D call TRBD1 (6 bases). CDR3 size: 16 residues. V was pared by 1 base and J by 2 bases, with 15 bases between. The germline V gene has CDR1 MGHRA and CDR2 YSYEKL. CDR3 coding DNA: TGCGCCAGCAGCCAAGGGCTCGACAGGAACCCCTACGAGCAGTACTTC. It codes for CASSQGLDRNPYEQYF.

The genes are TRBV7-2 and TRBJ1-4, with a tentative D call TRBD1 (5 bases). The CDR3 is made up of 14 amino acids. The ends were cut back, 1 base at V and 7 bases at J, with 10 bases in the middle. Germline loops: CDR1 SGHTA, CDR2 FQGNSA. The CDR3 region has the DNA TGTGCCAGCAGCTTAGGCCAGGGCTTTGAAAAACTGTTTTTT. Protein sequence: CASSLGQGFEKLFF.

CDR3 sequence: CASRLRDSFGGSYEQYF. The CDR3 DNA follows: TGTGCCAGCCGACTCCGGGACAGTTTTGGGGGCTCCTACGAGCAGTACTTC. This sequence joins TRBV6-1 and TRBJ2-7; 7 nucleotides agree with TRBD1. The CDR3 totals 17 residues. Germline CDR1 MNHNS, CDR2 SASEGT. The J segment lost 0 bases and the V segment lost 8 bases, leaving 16 bases of the junction unmatched.

This chain connects TRBV12-3 or TRBV12-4 to TRBJ2-5; 7 bases line up with TRBD1. V shed 6 bases, J shed 2 bases, and the junction held 12 bases outside the gene matches. CDR3 length: 16 amino acids. This CDR3 reads CASSPRQGVGQETQYF. The CDR3 region has the DNA TGTGCCAGCAGCCCCAGACAGGGTGTAGGGCAAGAGACCCAGTACTTC.

This clonotype was counted between two and nine times. The J gene is TRBJ2-2, the V gene TRBV28; no reliable D call. The V and J ends lost 2 bases and 0 bases respectively, with 7 bases between them. The CDR3 is 15 residues long. Looked up from germline, CDR1 is MDHEN and CDR2 is SYDVKM. CDR3 nucleotide sequence: TGTGCCAGCAGTTTAAGCCAGCCGAACACCGGGGAGCTGTTTTTT. As protein: CASSLSQPNTGELFF.

The chain employs TRBV3-1 and TRBJ2-3; D unresolved. V lost 4 bases and J lost 0, with 11 bases in between. Germline loops: CDR1 LGHDT, CDR2 YNNKEL (reference sequence). This CDR3 region has 15 residues. The CDR3 sequence is CASSPLLSSTDTQYF. CDR3 coding DNA: TGTGCCAGCAGCCCCCTACTATCTAGCACAGATACGCAGTATTTT.

This clonotype was seen only a few times. The V gene is TRBV20-1, the J gene TRBJ1-1; a possible D gene is TRBD1 (5 bases). The CDR3 is made up of 12 amino acids. CDR1 is DFQATT and CDR2 is SNEGSKA in the germline V gene (reference sequence). The ends were cut back, 3 bases at V and 5 bases at J, with 10 bases in the middle. The CDR3, as DNA: TGCAGTGCTAGCGGGGGTTGGACTGAAGCTTTCTTT. Amino acids: CSASGGWTEAFF.

The chain is built from TRBV29-1 and TRBJ1-1; D gene unclear. The CDR3 contains 12 residues. Per the germline V gene, CDR1 is SQVTM and CDR2 is ANQGSEA. Trimming took 5 bases from V and 0 from J, leaving 7 bases between them. The DNA for the CDR3 is TGCAGCGTTATTGAGCTGAACACTGAAGCTTTCTTT. Protein product: CSVIELNTEAFF. Drawing the rest from reference TRBV29-1 and TRBJ1-1, the complete variable domain is SAVISQKPSRDICQRGTSLTIQCQVDSQVTMMFWYRQQPGQSLTLIATANQGSEATYESGFVIDKFPISRPNLTFSTLTVSNMSPEDSSIYLCSVIELNTEAFFGQGTRLTVV.

The chain is built from TRBV7-9 and TRBJ2-1; TRBD2 matches 11 bases. Germline CDR1 is SEHNR and CDR2 is FQNEAQ (reference sequence). V lost 2 bases, J lost 2 bases, and 5 bases stayed unmatched. The length of the CDR3 is 17 residues. CDR3 residues: CASSLLAGGLTYNEQFF. The CDR3 DNA reads as TGTGCCAGCAGCTTACTAGCGGGGGGCCTCACCTACAATGAGCAGTTCTTC. Supplemented by reference TRBV7-9 and TRBJ2-1, the full variable domain reads DTGVSQNPRHKITKRGQNVTFRCDPISEHNRLYWYRQTLGQGPEFLTYFQNEAQLEKSRLLSDRFSAERPKGSFSTLEIQRTEQGDSAMYLCASSLLAGGLTYNEQFFGPGTRLTVL.

The gene calls are TRBV21-1 and TRBJ1-1; the table names TRBD1, a call not compared with the DNA. TRBV21-1 is recorded as a pseudogene. This CDR3 comprises 16 residues. The DNA for the CDR3 is TGTGCCAGCAGCACCATTAGACAGGGTAGGTGGACTGAAGCTTTCTTT. Translating gives CASSTIRQGRWTEAFF.

V is TRBV24-1 and J is TRBJ1-5; D ambiguous. CDR3 length: 19 amino acids. V was cut by 0 bases and J by 3 bases, with 20 bases left in between. Per the germline V gene, CDR1 is KGHDR and CDR2 is SFDVKD. CDR3 in DNA: TGTGCCACCAGTGATTTGCCCGCGGACGTACGTTTCCCCAATCAGCCCCAGCATTTT. The encoded protein is CATSDLPADVRFPNQPQHF.